This is a list of T cell receptor beta chains from one sample in a study of blood T cell repertoires in COVID-19. Assay used: immunoSEQ multiplex PCR; TCRdb lists only in-frame clones, some missing. The table includes 95,000 to 100,000 clones, approximately 81% detected once. The sequenced material came from peripheral blood. The source is a woman aged 70-85 years with active or convalescent COVID-19. CDR3s include the opening cysteine and the closing phenylalanine or tryptophan. A D gene is named only where the DNA matches it firmly. Size is omitted from some rows. Given values are once, few, many or a class for expanded clones.

.	TRBV5-1	TRBD1	TRBJ1-1	CASSLGDRNTEAFF	TGCGCCAGCAGCTTGGGGGACAGAAACACTGAAGCTTTCTTT
.	TRBV6-2/TRBV6-3	TRBD2	TRBJ2-1	CASSYPAGAYNEQFF	TGTGCCAGCAGTTACCCCGCGGGAGCCTACAATGAGCAGTTCTTC
.	TRBV14	.	TRBJ2-7	CASSQGAQTYEQYF	TGTGCCAGCAGCCAAGGGGCGCAGACCTACGAGCAGTACTTC
.	TRBV5-5	TRBD1	TRBJ1-6	CASSGGQVYNSPLHF	TGTGCCAGCAGCGGGGGACAGGTCTATAATTCACCCCTCCACTTT
.	TRBV18	TRBD2	TRBJ2-7	CASSGTRNNPYF	TGTGCCAGCTCAGGGACTAGAAATAATCCGTACTTC
.	TRBV29-1	.	TRBJ1-1	CSVVSWSTGSTEAFF	TGCAGCGTTGTGAGCTGGTCTACAGGAAGCACTGAAGCTTTCTTT
.	TRBV2	.	TRBJ1-6	CASSGGVGNSPLHF	TGTGCCAGCAGTGGGGGGGTCGGTAATTCACCCCTCCACTTT
.	TRBV28	.	TRBJ1-2	CASSDSNYGYTF	TGTGCCAGCAGTGACAGTAACTATGGCTACACCTTC
.	TRBV28	.	TRBJ1-5	CASSLLPGGAGQPQHF	TGTGCCAGCAGTTTACTTCCGGGGGGCGCGGGTCAGCCCCAGCATTTT
.	TRBV10-3	TRBD2	TRBJ2-1	CAISDLAGGRNEQFF	TGTGCCATCAGTGATCTAGCGGGGGGGAGAAATGAGCAGTTCTTC
.	TRBV28	TRBD1	TRBJ1-2	CASAGQGGYGYTF	TGTGCCAGCGCCGGACAGGGAGGTTATGGCTACACCTTC
many	TRBV6-1	TRBD1	TRBJ1-2	CASSDPTGGTNYGYTF	TGTGCCAGCAGTGATCCAACAGGGGGGACTAACTATGGCTACACCTTC
.	TRBV5-6	TRBD2	TRBJ2-3	CASSLAASGGHDTQYF	TGTGCCAGCAGCTTGGCGGCTAGCGGCGGCCACGATACGCAGTATTTT
.	TRBV10-3	TRBD1	TRBJ1-5	CAIKPQGASQPQHF	TGTGCCATCAAACCACAGGGGGCTTCGCAGCCCCAGCATTTT
.	TRBV10-3	TRBD1	TRBJ1-2	CAIRGGQGPNYGYTF	TGTGCCATCAGAGGGGGACAGGGACCTAACTATGGCTACACCTTC
.	TRBV5-1	TRBD2	TRBJ2-3	CASSLLSGGGDTQYF	TGCGCCAGCAGCTTGCTAAGCGGGGGGGGAGATACGCAGTATTTT
.	TRBV3-1/TRBV3-2	.	TRBJ2-3	CASSRGLFTDTQYF	TGTGCCAGCAGCCGTGGACTCTTCACAGATACGCAGTATTTT
.	TRBV19	.	TRBJ2-2	CASSILRGGELFF	TGTGCCAGTAGTATCCTTCGCGGCGGGGAGCTGTTTTTT
.	TRBV14	.	TRBJ2-1	CASSQEKRLEQFF	TGTGCCAGCAGCCAAGAGAAGCGATTAGAGCAGTTCTTC
.	TRBV19	.	TRBJ1-4	CASSNIAFRGATPEKLFF	TGTGCCAGTAGTAATATAGCGTTTCGCGGGGCCACTCCGGAAAAACTGTTTTTT
few	TRBV4-2	TRBD2	TRBJ2-2	CASSQLAGGPNTGELFF	TGTGCCAGCAGCCAGCTAGCGGGGGGGCCGAACACCGGGGAGCTGTTTTTT
.	TRBV2	.	TRBJ1-2	CASKLGGERTYGYTF	TGTGCCAGCAAACTCGGGGGGGAGAGAACATATGGCTACACCTTC
.	TRBV2	TRBD1	TRBJ1-1	CASSEARGRVNTEAFF	TGTGCCAGCAGTGAGGCCAGGGGGCGCGTGAACACTGAAGCTTTCTTT
.	TRBV7-2	TRBD2	TRBJ2-1	CASSFRLAGGSTVSEQFF	TGTGCCAGCAGCTTTCGACTAGCGGGGGGGTCAACCGTTTCTGAGCAGTTCTTC
.	TRBV5-6	.	TRBJ2-1	CASSLRGAVEQFF	TGTGCCAGCAGCTTGCGGGGGGCAGTTGAGCAGTTCTTC
.	TRBV7-2	.	TRBJ2-7	CASSPTYEQYF	TGTGCCAGCAGCCCTACCTACGAGCAGTACTTC
.	TRBV5-1	TRBD1	TRBJ2-7	CASSFGTGSSYEQYF	TGCGCCAGCAGCTTCGGGACAGGGAGCTCCTACGAGCAGTACTTC
.	TRBV4-1	.	TRBJ1-2	CASSQADRSGYTF	TGCGCCAGCAGCCAAGCAGACAGATCCGGCTACACCTTC